These T cell receptor beta chains were read from a single sample in a study of beta chain features in type 1 diabetes. The table came from immunoSEQ multiplex PCR; TCRdb's copy has only in-frame clones and leaves some out. The sample records roughly 150,000 clones, 8.5% to 10% being singletons. The sample comprised central memory CD4+ T cells from blood. The receptors were gathered from a woman aged 30 to 39 with type 1 diabetes. The CDR3 runs from the conserved cysteine through the conserved F or W. The D gene is left open where the match is weak. Clone size appears in some rows only: once, few, many, or a class for an expanded clone.

V	D	J	size	CDR3	DNA
TRBV2	TRBD1	TRBJ2-2	few	CASTGTGNTGELFF	TGTGCCAGCACCGGGACAGGGAACACCGGGGAGCTGTTTTTT
TRBV5-1	.	TRBJ1-2	.	CASSQLMGRGYGYTF	TGCGCCAGCAGCCAATTGATGGGGCGCGGTTATGGCTACACCTTC
TRBV4-1	.	TRBJ2-4	.	CASSRLQALQNIQYF	TGCGCCAGCAGCCGATTACAAGCGCTTCAAAACATTCAGTACTTC
TRBV28	TRBD1	TRBJ2-5	.	CASSSGQGQETQYF	TGTGCCAGCAGTTCTGGACAGGGCCAAGAGACCCAGTACTTC
TRBV15	.	TRBJ2-2	few	CATSIGGNTGELFF	TGTGCCACCAGCATAGGGGGGAACACCGGGGAGCTGTTTTTT
TRBV30	.	TRBJ1-5	.	CAWSGQAGQPQHF	TGTGCCTGGAGTGGACAGGCGGGTCAGCCCCAGCATTTT
TRBV5-1	TRBD1	TRBJ2-7	.	CASSFTGDEDEQYF	TGCGCCAGCAGCTTCACAGGGGATGAAGACGAGCAGTACTTC
TRBV4-1	.	TRBJ2-1	many	CASSQGWGVYNEQFF	TGCGCCAGCAGCCAGGGGTGGGGAGTATACAATGAGCAGTTCTTC
TRBV6-5	.	TRBJ2-7	.	CASRRGDSSYEQYF	TGTGCCAGCAGACGCGGAGACAGCTCCTACGAGCAGTACTTC
TRBV11-2	TRBD1	TRBJ1-1	few	CASSPGQSEAFF	TGTGCCAGCAGCCCGGGACAGAGTGAAGCTTTCTTT
TRBV9	.	TRBJ2-3	.	CASSVALTGTDTQYF	TGTGCCAGCAGCGTAGCTCTGACTGGCACAGATACGCAGTATTTT
TRBV6-5	.	TRBJ1-4	few	CASGRDLGGEKLFF	TGTGCCAGCGGTAGGGACTTGGGAGGCGAAAAACTGTTTTTT
TRBV30	.	TRBJ2-7	few	CASRSGKSEQYF	TGTGCCTCCCGGTCAGGGAAGTCCGAGCAGTACTTC
TRBV19	TRBD1	TRBJ2-5	few	CASSTTGGPQTQYF	TGTGCCAGTAGTACCACAGGGGGACCCCAGACCCAGTACTTC
TRBV28	.	TRBJ2-7	.	CASSLAGISYEQYF	TGTGCCAGCAGTTTGGCAGGGATCTCTTACGAGCAGTACTTC
TRBV19	TRBD2	TRBJ2-5	.	CASTGLAVSWYQETQYF	TGTGCCAGTACGGGACTAGCGGTCTCTTGGTACCAAGAGACCCAGTACTTC
TRBV19	TRBD1	TRBJ1-2	few	CASSRQGDGYTF	TGTGCCAGTAGTAGACAGGGCGATGGCTACACCTTC
TRBV10-1	.	TRBJ2-3	.	CASSASDSYTDTQYF	TGCGCCAGCAGTGCTTCGGACAGTTACACAGATACGCAGTATTTT
TRBV18	.	TRBJ1-5	.	CASSTGTGNQPQHF	TGTGCCAGCTCAACGGGAACAGGCAATCAGCCCCAGCATTTT
TRBV2	TRBD1	TRBJ2-1	few	CASTGQGSYNEQFF	TGTGCCAGCACTGGACAGGGCTCGTACAATGAGCAGTTCTTC
TRBV29-1	TRBD1	TRBJ2-2	many	CSVTRTGALGELFF	TGCAGCGTGACCCGGACAGGGGCTTTAGGGGAGCTGTTTTTT
TRBV11-2	.	TRBJ2-7	many	CASSEGHEQYF	TGTGCCAGCAGCGAGGGCCACGAGCAGTACTTC
TRBV28	.	TRBJ2-5	.	CASMGTAWETQYF	TGTGCCAGTATGGGCACCGCGTGGGAGACCCAGTACTTC
TRBV2	.	TRBJ2-1	.	CASRGDYNEQFF	TGTGCCAGCAGGGGAGACTACAATGAGCAGTTCTTC
TRBV12-5	.	TRBJ2-5	.	CASGLGGTQYF	TGTGCTAGTGGCCTAGGGGGGACCCAGTACTTC
TRBV2	.	TRBJ2-7	.	CASSESTVEGEQYF	TGTGCCAGCAGTGAATCTACGGTTGAGGGCGAGCAGTACTTC
TRBV7-9	.	TRBJ2-2	.	CASSLTGAGTGELFF	TGTGCCAGCAGCTTAACCGGAGCGGGCACCGGGGAGCTGTTTTTT
TRBV19	TRBD2	TRBJ2-1	few	CASTQSPTSGRNEQFF	TGTGCCAGTACCCAATCCCCCACTAGCGGGAGGAATGAGCAGTTCTTC
TRBV5-4	TRBD2	TRBJ2-1	.	CASSWPTSGRTNEQFF	TGTGCCAGCAGCTGGCCAACTAGCGGGAGAACGAATGAGCAGTTCTTC
TRBV5-1	TRBD1	TRBJ2-7	few	CASSSGTGGFYEQYF	TGCGCCAGCAGCTCCGGGACAGGCGGGTTCTACGAGCAGTACTTC
TRBV28	TRBD1	TRBJ2-7	few	CASSSPGQGTHEQYF	TGTGCCAGCAGCTCCCCGGGACAGGGCACCCACGAGCAGTACTTC
TRBV2	.	TRBJ1-1	.	CASSARGGNTEAFF	TGTGCCAGCAGCGCCAGAGGGGGGAACACTGAAGCTTTCTTT
TRBV18	TRBD1	TRBJ2-6	.	CASSPGTGYDVLTF	TGTGCCAGCTCACCCGGGACAGGGTATGACGTCCTGACTTTC
TRBV4-1	TRBD1	TRBJ2-7	few	CASSPGQGINEQYF	TGCGCCAGCAGCCCTGGACAGGGGATCAACGAGCAGTACTTC